This T cell receptor beta chain is from a study of radiation and T cells in renal cell carcinoma. Assay: immunoSEQ multiplex PCR; the TCRdb copy retains only in-frame clones and omits some. This sample has over 85,000 clones; 70% to 90% occur once, and the top ten carry 9.4%. The time point here: blood 4 weeks post-SBRT, at nephrectomy. Treatment: 15 Gy SBRT to primary tumor, nephrectomy 4 weeks later. Trimming stripped 0 bases from V and 10 bases from J, with 13 bases between. The germline V gene encodes CDR1 LGHNA and CDR2 YSLEER. This CDR3 has 15 amino acids. This sample comprised blood, obtained from a patient whose treatment included radiotherapy and nephrectomy. This rearrangement joins TRBV4-3 to TRBJ1-6, with D possibly TRBD1 on 6 matching bases. The TCR comes from a man aged 50 to 59 with renal cell carcinoma. The CDR3: CASSQEARGKSPLHF. The CDR3 DNA follows: TGCGCCAGCAGCCAAGAAGCCAGGGGAAAATCACCCCTCCACTTT.